A single sample gave rise to the 2 T cell receptor beta chains below, sequenced in a study of T cells in Graves' hyperthyroidism and ophthalmopathy. Amplified TCR beta CDR3 regions came from RNA transcripts. In the first-round RT-PCR of the TCR CDR3, the HTBI primer set was used. Using its own MiXCR run on the multiplex PCR reads, TCRdb lists one record per CDR3 protein. This table holds some 690,000 distinct CDR3 sequences, 15% to 20% found once. The specimen was blood. The source is a man aged 50 or older with Graves' hyperthyroidism.

The V and J genes are TRBV7-8 and TRBJ1-1, with no clear D. This CDR3 is 15 amino acids long. V lost 2 bases to trimming and J lost 2 bases, with 12 bases between them. CDR1 and CDR2 (germline): SGHVS, FQNEAQ. For the CDR3, the DNA is TGTGCCAGCAGCTTATCTGCTGGACTCAACACTGAAGCTTTCTTT. It yields the protein CASSLSAGLNTEAFF.

This clonotype was seen a few times. The chain joins TRBV27 to TRBJ2-7; the D is unclear. This CDR3 region has 13 residues. Per germline, CDR1 MNHEY and CDR2 SMNVEV (reference sequence). Trimming left V 5 bases short and J 1 base short, with 9 bases between. The CDR3 region has the DNA TGTGCCAGCAGTCCGCAGGATTCCTACGAGCAGTACTTC. Its translation is CASSPQDSYEQYF.